Listed below are T cell receptor beta chains from one sample, sequenced in a study of Graves' ophthalmopathy and Graves' hyperthyroidism. A single record per CDR3 protein comes from TCRdb applying MiXCR to the multiplex PCR reads. The table includes over 650,000 distinct CDR3 sequences, about 41% detected once. Sequencing input: peripheral blood. Source of these receptors: an adult man with Graves' ophthalmopathy. Both conserved end residues are part of each CDR3. D genes are given only for firm matches. Clone size is not always given. Where it is, it says once, few, many or a class for expanded clones.

TRBJ1-5 | - | many | TRBV11-2 | CASSVRAGENQPQHF | TGTGCCAGCAGCGTACGGGCGGGGGAAAATCAGCCCCAGCATTTT
TRBJ1-2 | - | many | TRBV19 | CASSIGVDGYTF | TGTGCCAGTAGTATTGGGGTCGATGGCTACACCTTC
TRBJ2-6 | - | - | TRBV6-4 | CASSDGASGANVLTF | TGTGCCAGCAGTGACGGGGCTAGTGGGGCCAACGTCCTGACTTTC
TRBJ1-3 | - | - | TRBV15 | CATSRDRDRNTIYF | TGTGCCACCAGCAGAGATCGGGATAGAAACACCATATATTTT
TRBJ2-5 | TRBD2 | - | TRBV9 | CASSVEAVVAGRDQETQYF | TGTGCCAGCAGCGTAGAGGCCGTGGTAGCGGGACGCGACCAAGAGACCCAGTACTTC
TRBJ2-2 | - | many | TRBV7-9 | CASRTREPTGELFF | TGTGCCAGCAGGACTAGAGAACCTACCGGGGAGCTGTTTTTT
TRBJ1-3 | - | - | TRBV5-6 | CASSPWGGPFSGNTIYF | TGTGCCAGCAGCCCGTGGGGGGGACCATTCTCTGGAAACACCATATATTTT
TRBJ2-5 | - | - | TRBV12-5 | CASGSRDERTQYF | TGTGCTAGTGGTTCCCGGGACGAAAGGACCCAGTACTTC
TRBJ2-7 | TRBD1 | few | TRBV4-3 | CASSQGQGARQYF | TGCGCCAGCAGCCAAGGACAGGGGGCGAGGCAGTACTTC
TRBJ2-7 | - | many | TRBV5-1 | CASSLVSHYEQYF | TGCGCCAGCAGCTTGGTGTCGCACTACGAGCAGTACTTC
TRBJ1-3 | - | many | TRBV5-8 | CASSLVTTGNTIYF | TGTGCCAGCAGCTTGGTAACAACTGGAAACACCATATATTTT
TRBJ1-4 | TRBD1 | - | TRBV29-1 | CSAGTGTEGGKLFF | TGCAGCGCCGGCACCGGGACAGAAGGAGGAAAACTGTTTTTT
TRBJ2-4 | TRBD1 | once | TRBV9 | CASSVGDREAKNIQYF | TGTGCCAGCAGCGTAGGGGACAGGGAAGCCAAAAACATTCAGTACTTC
TRBJ2-6 | - | many | TRBV19 | CASSDTGLGANVLTF | TGTGCCAGTAGTGATACAGGACTCGGGGCCAACGTCCTGACTTTC
TRBJ1-4 | - | - | TRBV11-2 | CASSLSDQTWHEKLFF | TGTGCCAGCAGCTTATCCGACCAAACTTGGCACGAAAAACTGTTTTTT
TRBJ2-7 | - | many | TRBV14 | CASSLERMPYEQYF | TGTGCCAGCAGCCTTGAGAGGATGCCCTACGAGCAGTACTTC
TRBJ1-2 | - | - | TRBV5-1 | CASSGQGNQGGYTF | TGCGCCAGTAGCGGTCAGGGCAACCAAGGGGGCTACACCTTC
TRBJ2-5 | - | few | TRBV5-5 | CASSFRDPGETQYF | TGTGCCAGCAGCTTCCGGGACCCGGGGGAGACCCAGTACTTC
TRBJ2-7 | - | - | TRBV3-1 | CANSLTPGPEQYF | TGCGCCAACAGCTTAACGCCGGGACCCGAGCAGTACTTC
TRBJ2-7 | - | many | TRBV25-1 | CASSEIGNRASVYEQYF | TGTGCCAGCAGTGAAATCGGGAACAGGGCCTCAGTATACGAGCAGTACTTC
TRBJ2-2 | TRBD1 | few | TRBV11-3 | CASSSRTGPTSLANTGELFF | TGTGCCAGCAGCTCACGGACAGGGCCCACTAGTTTAGCGAACACCGGGGAGCTGTTTTTT
TRBJ2-7 | TRBD2 | many | TRBV19 | CASSLAGGPFEQYF | TGTGCCAGTAGTCTAGCGGGAGGGCCTTTCGAGCAGTACTTC
TRBJ1-2 | - | many | TRBV9 | CASQSANYGYTF | TGTGCCAGCCAATCCGCTAACTATGGCTACACCTTC
TRBJ2-3 | - | - | TRBV9 | CASTTMSTDTQYF | TGTGCCAGCACGACCATGAGCACAGATACGCAGTATTTT
TRBJ1-2 | - | many | TRBV10-3 | CAIRRDSGGRAGYTF | TGTGCCATCAGACGAGACAGCGGCGGCAGGGCTGGCTACACCTTC
TRBJ2-6 | - | many | TRBV20-1 | CSARGTSGANVLTF | TGCAGTGCTAGGGGGACCTCTGGGGCCAACGTCCTGACTTTC
TRBJ2-7 | TRBD2 | many | TRBV19 | CASSDWTSGSYEQYF | TGTGCCAGTAGCGACTGGACTAGCGGGTCCTACGAGCAGTACTTC
TRBJ1-1 | TRBD1 | - | TRBV18 | CASSPDRGAEAFF | TGTGCCAGCTCTCCCGACAGGGGCGCTGAAGCTTTCTTT
TRBJ2-5 | TRBD2 | - | TRBV11-2 | CASSLDRGTSEETQYF | TGTGCCAGCAGCTTAGATCGAGGGACTAGCGAAGAGACCCAGTACTTC
TRBJ2-7 | - | many | TRBV2 | CASSDRELAPYEQYF | TGTGCCAGCAGTGACAGAGAATTGGCTCCTTACGAGCAGTACTTC
TRBJ2-5 | - | - | TRBV15 | CATSRVLGETQYF | TGTGCCACCAGCAGGGTGCTGGGTGAGACCCAGTACTTC
TRBJ1-1 | - | many | TRBV15 | CATRVRGVDTEAFF | TGTGCCACCAGAGTCAGGGGTGTGGACACTGAAGCTTTCTTT
TRBJ2-6 | - | many | TRBV7-9 | CASSSSRPSGANVLTF | TGTGCCAGCAGCAGTAGTCGGCCCTCTGGGGCCAACGTCCTGACTTTC
TRBJ2-1 | - | - | TRBV10-3 | CAISVQRSSYNEQFF | TGTGCCATCAGTGTGCAGCGGAGCTCCTACAATGAGCAGTTCTTC
TRBJ1-1 | - | - | TRBV25-1 | CASRYGRSTEAFF | TGTGCCAGCAGATACGGGAGGTCGACTGAAGCTTTCTTT
TRBJ1-1 | - | - | TRBV7-2 | CASSIPTGLEAFF | TGTGCCAGCAGCATACCGACAGGACTTGAAGCTTTCTTT
TRBJ2-5 | - | - | TRBV7-8 | CASSSRRVGETQYF | TGTGCCAGCAGCTCAAGGAGGGTAGGGGAGACCCAGTACTTC
TRBJ2-2 | TRBD2 | - | TRBV2 | CASSETSGGNTGELFF | TGTGCCAGCAGTGAGACTAGCGGGGGGAACACAGGGGAGCTGTTTTTT
TRBJ2-5 | TRBD2 | many | TRBV29-1 | CSVAGTNQRETQYF | TGCAGCGTAGCCGGGACTAATCAACGTGAGACCCAGTACTTC
TRBJ2-3 | - | - | TRBV10-3 | CASRNTGAGRDTQYF | TGTGCCAGCAGAAATACGGGGGCCGGTCGGGATACGCAGTATTTT
TRBJ2-7 | - | many | TRBV25-1 | CASSAGLLYEQYF | TGTGCCAGCAGTGCCGGACTTCTCTACGAGCAGTACTTC
TRBJ1-1 | - | many | TRBV7-2 | CASSLVWQGTEAFF | TGTGCCAGCAGCTTAGTATGGCAGGGAACTGAAGCTTTCTTT
TRBJ2-7 | TRBD1 | - | TRBV6-1 | CASSRDSGGVGYEQYF | TGTGCCAGCAGTCGGGACAGCGGAGGAGTGGGTTACGAGCAGTACTTC
TRBJ2-5 | - | many | TRBV7-2 | CASSLAGPAKTQYF | TGTGCCAGCAGCTTAGCGGGCCCCGCCAAGACCCAGTACTTC
TRBJ2-3 | TRBD2 | - | TRBV25-1 | CASSPPYGLAGVPDTQYF | TGTGCCAGCAGTCCTCCCTATGGATTAGCGGGAGTCCCAGATACGCAGTATTTT
TRBJ2-3 | TRBD1 | - | TRBV9 | CASSEDRGQITDTQYF | TGTGCCAGCAGCGAGGACAGGGGGCAGATCACAGATACGCAGTATTTT
TRBJ2-7 | TRBD2 | - | TRBV29-1 | CSANGLAGEQYF | TGCAGCGCCAACGGACTAGCGGGAGAGCAGTACTTC
TRBJ2-7 | TRBD2 | few | TRBV9 | CASSQDGTSGISYEQYF | TGTGCCAGCAGCCAAGATGGGACTAGCGGGATTTCCTACGAGCAGTACTTC
TRBJ1-4 | - | - | TRBV6-6 | CASTRKRDGEKLFF | TGTGCCAGCACCCGAAAACGTGACGGAGAAAAACTGTTTTTT